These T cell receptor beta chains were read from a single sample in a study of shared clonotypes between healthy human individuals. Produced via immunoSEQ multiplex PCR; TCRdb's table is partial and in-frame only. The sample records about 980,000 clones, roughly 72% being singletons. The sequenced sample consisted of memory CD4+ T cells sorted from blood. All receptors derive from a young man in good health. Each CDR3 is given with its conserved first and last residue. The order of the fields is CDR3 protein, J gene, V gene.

CATRDNPRETQYF	TRBJ2-5	TRBV5-1
CASSIAFQLGRSGANVLTF	TRBJ2-6	TRBV19
CASSLGQGSKNIQYF	TRBJ2-4	TRBV5-1
CASSASRGGPGTDTQYF	TRBJ2-3	TRBV18
CASRPHRVPVGYTF	TRBJ1-2	TRBV6-5
CASSLGMGTGWYF	TRBJ2-4	TRBV7-9
CASSGGLAGGPYEQYF	TRBJ2-7	TRBV6-6
CASSAQGPIYEQYF	TRBJ2-7	TRBV2
CASSLESLSGGEQYF	TRBJ2-7	TRBV5-1
CASSPADSGNRSPLHF	TRBJ1-6	TRBV27
CASKTWLAYTGELFF	TRBJ2-2	TRBV5-6
CASSTGKKLFF	TRBJ1-4	TRBV2
CASSYSSRSYEQYF	TRBJ2-7	TRBV6-6
CASSREAGDRNTIYF	TRBJ1-3	TRBV14
CASSIDELGPRYF	TRBJ2-7	TRBV19
CASSPRGVVDYGYTF	TRBJ1-2	TRBV28
CATSRTSVSGYTF	TRBJ1-2	TRBV15
CASSQGGLGGYTF	TRBJ1-2	TRBV4-3
CASSEASTEAFF	TRBJ1-1	TRBV25-1
CATNPGRARYEQYF	TRBJ2-7	TRBV19
CASSLEPSGSTDTQYF	TRBJ2-3	TRBV5-6
CASSPPGQGAGEQYF	TRBJ2-7	TRBV18
CASSLTRDEKLFF	TRBJ1-4	TRBV7-9
CASSPRGQGRTEAFF	TRBJ1-1	TRBV9
CASSQEDRDERGYTF	TRBJ1-2	TRBV4-3
CASSLRQEDTEAFF	TRBJ1-1	TRBV18
CASTPGGLATDTQYF	TRBJ2-3	TRBV19
CASSASIAQYTQYF	TRBJ2-3	TRBV7-2
CATSRDGGADTQYF	TRBJ2-3	TRBV15
CASRGGARTEAFF	TRBJ1-1	TRBV2
CASSPPGAGGKNIQYF	TRBJ2-4	TRBV27
CASSRRLAGVDEQYF	TRBJ2-7	TRBV7-2
CASRPSGSGAFF	TRBJ1-1	TRBV6-6
CASSLRYPATNEKLFF	TRBJ1-4	TRBV28
CASSRTVDTEAFF	TRBJ1-1	TRBV6-6
CASSYSGALYGYTF	TRBJ1-2	TRBV6-5
CASTEAGANVLTF	TRBJ2-6	TRBV6-1
CASSFHSDSPLHF	TRBJ1-6	TRBV7-8
CASSQNSGTGRTGELFF	TRBJ2-2	TRBV4-2